This passage covers 24 T cell receptor beta chains from one sample sequenced in a study of shared clonotypes between healthy human individuals. Sequencing used immunoSEQ multiplex PCR; TCRdb keeps in-frame clones, though not all of them. The profile shows about 2 million clones, 95% of them singletons. The sample consisted of naive CD4+ T cells sorted from blood. Documented subset: CD45RA+ positively selected. The receptors come from a man younger than 35 in good health.

The V gene is TRBV30, the J gene TRBJ1-4; TRBD1 might be the D (5 bases). The CDR3 consists of 12 residues. V gave up 4 bases and J gave up 8 bases, with 11 bases separating them. Germline V gives CDR1 GTSNPN, CDR2 SVGIG (reference sequence). DNA of the CDR3: TGTGCCTGGACCCAAGCAGGGGAAAAACTGTTTTTT. Its translation: CAWTQAGEKLFF.

The chain recombines TRBV11-2 with TRBJ2-7; D is uncertain. This CDR3 contains 15 residues. Germline V gives CDR1 SGHAT, CDR2 FQNNGV. The ends were cut back, 0 bases at V and 6 bases at J, with 15 bases in the middle. In nucleotides, the CDR3 is TGTGCCAGCAGCTTAGATCCGGGCGGCCTCTCCGAGCAGTACTTC. Encoded protein: CASSLDPGGLSEQYF.

The chain has TRBV6-5 and TRBJ1-1; D unresolved. V lost 6 bases, J lost 0 bases, and 8 bases lay in between. Germline V gene lookup returns CDR1 MNHEY and CDR2 SVGAGI. The CDR3 is 13 amino acids. CDR3 coding DNA: TGTGCCAGCAGGCCGGCTATGAACACTGAAGCTTTCTTT. This gives the protein CASRPAMNTEAFF.

CDR3 sequence (DNA): TGTGCCAGCAGCGCCTATTCGGGGACCCAAGAGACCCAGTACTTC. It encodes CASSAYSGTQETQYF. The gene calls are TRBV9 and TRBJ2-5, with D perhaps assigned TRBD1 or TRBD2 (5 bases each). Trimming cost V 3 bases and J 1 base, with 13 bases left between them. The V gene's germline CDR1 is SGDLS and CDR2 YYNGEE. This CDR3 comprises 15 residues.

The rearrangement uses TRBV7-2 and TRBJ1-5; 9 bases are a match to TRBD1. V trimming: 5 bases; J trimming: 6 bases; junction bases outside the gene matches: 8. The CDR3 has 15 amino acids. The V gene's germline CDR1 is SGHTA and CDR2 FQGNSA. The CDR3 sequence: CASSTGTGKFQPQHF. CDR3 in DNA: TGTGCCAGCAGCACCGGGACAGGGAAGTTTCAGCCCCAGCATTTT. Together with reference TRBV7-2 and TRBJ1-5, the CDR3 gives the full variable domain: GAGVSQSPSNKVTEKGKDVELRCDPISGHTALYWYRQSLGQGLEFLIYFQGNSAPDKSGLPSDRFSAERTGGSVSTLTIQRTQQEDSAVYLCASSTGTGKFQPQHFGDGTRLSIL.

About this clone itself: Other DNA sequences within the sample encode an identical CDR3. This sequence joins TRBV6-1 and TRBJ1-4, with a tentative D call TRBD1 (5 bases). With 2 bases removed from V and 7 bases from J, the gap between germline ends came to 11 bases. This CDR3 contains 14 residues. The V gene's germline CDR1 is MNHNS and CDR2 SASEGT. The CDR3 loop is CASSEQGFSEKLFF. In DNA, the CDR3 is TGTGCCAGCAGTGAACAGGGCTTTAGTGAAAAACTGTTTTTT.

This clone showed up just once. V and J are TRBV6-5 and TRBJ2-3; possible D gene TRBD2, 6 bases. There are 15 residues in the CDR3. Deletions cut 7 bases from V and 3 bases from J, with 17 bases between. Germline-derived CDR1 and CDR2 are MNHEY and SVGAGI. CDR3 loop: CASIGTGGPTDTQYF. The CDR3 coding sequence is TGTGCCAGCATCGGGACTGGAGGACCAACAGATACGCAGTATTTT.

The chain links TRBV7-9 to TRBJ1-1, with a weak D call TRBD1 (5 bases). V was trimmed by 5 bases and J by 0 bases, leaving 16 bases between them. CDR1 is SEHNR and CDR2 is FQNEAQ in the germline V gene (reference sequence). The CDR3 covers 16 residues. The CDR3 DNA is TGTGCCAGCAGCCCCAACAGGCCGACGCTGAACACTGAAGCTTTCTTT. Its translation: CASSPNRPTLNTEAFF.

This chain connects TRBV18 to TRBJ2-7; 7 bases align to TRBD1. Germline V gives CDR1 KGHSH, CDR2 LQKENI. V shed 0 bases, J shed 5 bases, and the junction held 4 bases outside the gene matches. CDR3 length: 14 amino acids. CDR3 sequence: CASSPPDRANEQYF. CDR3 in DNA: TGTGCCAGCTCACCACCAGACAGGGCAAACGAGCAGTACTTC.

The chain uses TRBV27 and TRBJ1-4; 10 bases line up with TRBD1. Germline V gives CDR1 MNHEY, CDR2 SMNVEV (reference sequence). V lost 7 bases, J lost 4 bases, and 6 bases stayed unmatched. This CDR3 has 15 amino acids. The DNA for the CDR3 is TGTGCCAGCAAAGACAGGGGGCATGGTAATGAAAAACTGTTTTTT. Residues: CASKDRGHGNEKLFF.

Notes on this clone: With a much larger clone just one base away, this may be a read error. Other DNA sequences in this sample translate to the same CDR3. This chain joins TRBV6-1 and TRBJ1-2; D not resolved. Trimming shortened V by 4 bases and J by 4 bases, and 4 bases separated the two germline ends. In germline, CDR1 is MNHNS, CDR2 SASEGT. The CDR3 runs to 11 residues. The CDR3 here is CASSGTYGYTF. The CDR3 coding sequence is TGTGCCAGCAGTGGGACCTATGGCTACACCTTC.

The J gene is TRBJ1-2, the V gene TRBV9; the D is unclear. Trimming pared 7 bases from V and 1 base from J, leaving 11 bases between. Per germline, CDR1 SGDLS and CDR2 YYNGEE. This CDR3 spans 13 amino acids. CDR3 loop: CASQAGLNYGYTF. As DNA, the CDR3 is TGTGCCAGCCAGGCTGGCCTTAACTATGGCTACACCTTC.

This clone was observed a single time. V usage is TRBV13 and J usage is TRBJ2-3; 8 nucleotides agree with TRBD1. Germline V gives CDR1 PRHDT, CDR2 FYEKMQ (reference sequence). The V gene end was trimmed by 4 bases and the J gene end by 0 bases; junction bases not matched to a gene: 15. The CDR3 totals 19 residues. The CDR3 region is CASSSSTGALPPSTDTQYF. In DNA, the CDR3 is TGTGCCAGCAGCTCATCGACAGGGGCCCTACCCCCTAGCACAGATACGCAGTATTTT. Looking up the rest from reference TRBV13 and TRBJ2-3 gives the full variable domain: AAGVIQSPRHLIKEKRETATLKCYPIPRHDTVYWYQQGPGQDPQFLISFYEKMQSDKGSIPDRFSAQQFSDYHSELNMSSLELGDSALYFCASSSSTGALPPSTDTQYFGPGTRLTVL.

This sequence joins TRBV28 and TRBJ2-5; 12 positions agree with TRBD2. CDR1 is MDHEN, CDR2 SYDVKM, per germline. The CDR3 runs to 13 residues. Germline trimming cut 11 bases from V and 6 bases from J; bases unmatched to any gene: 7. CDR3 amino acids: CAWRTSGDQTQYF. CDR3 DNA sequence: TGTGCCTGGCGGACTAGCGGGGATCAGACCCAGTACTTC. Full variable domain (missing parts from reference TRBV28 and TRBJ2-5): DVKVTQSSRYLVKRTGEKVFLECVQDMDHENMFWYRQDPGLGLRLIYFSYDVKMKEKGDIPEGYSVSREKKERFSLILESASTNQTSMYLCAWRTSGDQTQYFGPGTRLLVL.

The rearrangement links TRBV7-2 to TRBJ2-6; D may be TRBD1 (5 bases). This CDR3 has 15 residues. Trimming shortened V by 2 bases and J by 4 bases, and 9 bases separated the two germline ends. The V gene's germline CDR1 is SGHTA and CDR2 FQGNSA. The CDR3 sequence is CASSLQGAGANVLTF. DNA of the CDR3: TGTGCCAGCAGCTTACAAGGGGCCGGGGCCAACGTCCTGACTTTC.

This rearrangement joins TRBV5-4 to TRBJ1-3; weak D call: TRBD1 (5 bases). The CDR3 runs 15 residues. Germline CDR1 and CDR2: SGHNT and YYREEE (reference sequence). V lost 4 bases, J lost 3 bases, and 14 bases lay in between. The chain's CDR3 is CASSPGTALGNTIYF. Written as DNA, the CDR3 is TGTGCCAGCAGCCCCGGGACCGCTCTTGGAAACACCATATATTTT.

The chain has TRBV7-9 and TRBJ2-7; D remains unclear. In germline, CDR1 is SEHNR, CDR2 FQNEAQ (reference sequence). V was clipped by 1 base and J by 2 bases, with 9 bases between them. This CDR3 is built from 14 residues. Here the CDR3 DNA reads TGTGCCAGCAGCTTAGACGGGCCAGCCTACGAGCAGTACTTC. It codes for CASSLDGPAYEQYF.

This sequence joins TRBV5-6 and TRBJ2-1; D is unclear. The length of the CDR3 is 11 residues. CDR1 is SGHDT and CDR2 is YYEEEE in the germline V gene. V was cut by 0 bases and J by 11 bases, with 6 bases left in between. The CDR3, as DNA: TGTGCCAGCAGCTTGGCCAGACAGCAGTTCTTC. It specifies CASSLARQQFF.

This rearrangement joins TRBV6-5 to TRBJ1-6, with 9 bases matching TRBD1. Per germline, CDR1 MNHEY and CDR2 SVGAGI. This CDR3 is 15 amino acids long. Trimming took 6 bases from V and 10 from J; bases not matched to a gene: 10. The CDR3 spells CASSFEGTGNSPLHF. For the CDR3, the DNA is TGTGCCAGCAGCTTCGAAGGGACAGGGAACTCACCCCTCCACTTT.

This clone was observed a handful of times. This CDR3 is also generated by other DNA sequences in the sample. The chain combines TRBV11-2 with TRBJ2-5; 8 bases are shared with TRBD2. V trimming: 4 bases; J trimming: 5 bases; junction bases outside the gene matches: 6. Germline CDR1 is SGHAT and CDR2 is FQNNGV. This CDR3 comprises 14 residues. CDR3 nucleotides: TGTGCCAGCAGCTCCGGACTAGCCGGGGAGACCCAGTACTTC. Translating it yields CASSSGLAGETQYF.

The CDR3 DNA is TGCGCCAGCAGCACATACCAAGCAGGGGGCATCTATGGCTACACCTTC. Translating it yields CASSTYQAGGIYGYTF. This chain links TRBV5-1 with TRBJ1-2, with 8 positions matching TRBD1. This CDR3 contains 16 residues. Germline CDR1 and CDR2: SGHRS and YFSETQ. V shed 4 bases, J shed 4 bases, and the junction held 12 bases outside the gene matches. Together with reference TRBV5-1 and TRBJ1-2, the CDR3 gives the full variable domain: KAGVTQTPRYLIKTRGQQVTLSCSPISGHRSVSWYQQTPGQGLQFLFEYFSETQRNKGNFPGRFSGRQFSNSRSEMNVSTLELGDSALYLCASSTYQAGGIYGYTFGSGTRLTVV.

The chain employs TRBV9 and TRBJ1-6; D is unclear. The CDR3 consists of 14 residues. V lost 7 bases and J 6 bases, leaving 14 bases between the germline ends. Looked up from germline, CDR1 is SGDLS and CDR2 is YYNGEE. The CDR3 spells CASDDGRRNSPLHF. The CDR3 nucleotides are TGTGCCAGCGACGACGGGAGGCGTAATTCACCCCTCCACTTT.

Comments on this clone: The sample contains more than one DNA sequence encoding this CDR3. In DNA, the CDR3 is TGCGCCAGCAGCTTGGTGGAGGGCTATGGCTACACCTTC. Translation: CASSLVEGYGYTF. This chain uses TRBV5-1 with TRBJ1-2; D is uncertain. The germline V and J ends were trimmed by 0 bases and 4 bases, with 7 bases remaining between them. The length of the CDR3 is 13 residues. Germline V CDR1 and CDR2: SGHRS, YFSETQ.

This sequence joins TRBV19 and TRBJ1-2; TRBD1 agrees at 7 bases. The CDR3 loop spans 15 amino acids. Germline V gene data show CDR1 as LNHDA and CDR2 as SQIVND (reference sequence). Unmatched junction bases numbered 9, after V lost 5 bases and J lost 3 bases. Here the CDR3 reads CASSPNRGGYYGYTF. In nucleotides, the CDR3 is TGTGCCAGTAGTCCCAACAGGGGTGGGTACTATGGCTACACCTTC.